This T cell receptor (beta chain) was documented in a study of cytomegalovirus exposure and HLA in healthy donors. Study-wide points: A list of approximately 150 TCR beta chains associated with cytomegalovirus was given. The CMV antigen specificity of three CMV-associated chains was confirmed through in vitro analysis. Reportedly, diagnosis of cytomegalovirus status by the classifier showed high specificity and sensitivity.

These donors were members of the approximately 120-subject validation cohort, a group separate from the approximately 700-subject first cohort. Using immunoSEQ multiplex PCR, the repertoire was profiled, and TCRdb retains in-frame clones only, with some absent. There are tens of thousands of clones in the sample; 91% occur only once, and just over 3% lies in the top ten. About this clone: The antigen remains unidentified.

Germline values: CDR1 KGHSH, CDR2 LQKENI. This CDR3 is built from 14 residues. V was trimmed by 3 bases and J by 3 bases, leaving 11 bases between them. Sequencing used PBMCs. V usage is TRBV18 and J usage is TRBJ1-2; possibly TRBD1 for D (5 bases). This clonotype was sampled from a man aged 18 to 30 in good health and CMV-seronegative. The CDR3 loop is CASSPVAGDYGYTF. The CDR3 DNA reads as TGTGCCAGCTCACCCGTCGCGGGGGACTATGGCTACACCTTC.